This T cell receptor beta chain was captured in a study of early T cells in non-severe SARS-CoV-2 infection. Via MiXCR, TCRdb re-called the 5' RACE reads, giving one row per CDR3 protein. The sample lists some 54,000 distinct CDR3 sequences; over 7.5% were seen once. The CDR3 totals 19 residues. CDR1 and CDR2 (germline): SGHTA, FQGNSA. The ends lost 1 base at V and 6 bases at J; junction bases unmatched: 12. This clonotype was recorded many times. Sequenced: whole blood. The chain employs TRBV7-2 and TRBJ2-1, with 13 bases identical to TRBD2. The clonotype was recovered from an adult who was a healthcare worker with PCR-confirmed SARS-CoV-2 infection or an uninfected control (not recorded which). The CDR3 DNA reads as TGTGCCAGCAGCTTAGGTGGGACTAGCGGGGTCCCCTCAACCAATGAGCAGTTCTTC. Translating gives CASSLGGTSGVPSTNEQFF.